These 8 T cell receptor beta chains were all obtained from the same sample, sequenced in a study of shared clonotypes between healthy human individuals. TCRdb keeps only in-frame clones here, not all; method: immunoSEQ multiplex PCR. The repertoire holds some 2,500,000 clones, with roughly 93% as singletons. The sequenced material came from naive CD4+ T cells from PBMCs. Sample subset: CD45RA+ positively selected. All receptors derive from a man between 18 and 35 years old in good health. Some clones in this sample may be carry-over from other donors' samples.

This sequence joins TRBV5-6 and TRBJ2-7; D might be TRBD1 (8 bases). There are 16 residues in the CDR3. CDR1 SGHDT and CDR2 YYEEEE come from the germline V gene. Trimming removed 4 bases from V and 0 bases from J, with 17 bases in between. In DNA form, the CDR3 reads TGTGCCAGCAGCCGTAGAGCGGGACAGGTCTCCTACGAGCAGTACTTC. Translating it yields CASSRRAGQVSYEQYF.

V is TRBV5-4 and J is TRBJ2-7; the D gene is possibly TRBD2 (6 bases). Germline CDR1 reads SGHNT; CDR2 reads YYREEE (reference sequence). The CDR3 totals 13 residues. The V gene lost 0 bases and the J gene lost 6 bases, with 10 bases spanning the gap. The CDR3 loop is CASSLGPGSEQYF. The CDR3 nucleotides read TGTGCCAGCAGCTTGGGACCCGGGAGCGAGCAGTACTTC.

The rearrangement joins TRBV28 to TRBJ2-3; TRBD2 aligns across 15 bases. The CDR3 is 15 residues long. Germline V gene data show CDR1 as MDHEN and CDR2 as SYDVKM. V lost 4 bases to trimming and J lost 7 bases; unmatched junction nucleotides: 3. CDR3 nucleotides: TGTGCCAGCAGTTCCGGGACTAGCGGGAGGCATACGCAGTATTTT. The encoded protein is CASSSGTSGRHTQYF.

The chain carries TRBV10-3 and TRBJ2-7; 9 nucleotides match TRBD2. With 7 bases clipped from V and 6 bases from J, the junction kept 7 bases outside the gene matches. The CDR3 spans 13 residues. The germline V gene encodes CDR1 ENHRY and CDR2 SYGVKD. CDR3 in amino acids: CAIKPGLAAEQYF. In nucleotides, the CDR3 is TGTGCCATCAAACCGGGACTAGCTGCCGAGCAGTACTTC.

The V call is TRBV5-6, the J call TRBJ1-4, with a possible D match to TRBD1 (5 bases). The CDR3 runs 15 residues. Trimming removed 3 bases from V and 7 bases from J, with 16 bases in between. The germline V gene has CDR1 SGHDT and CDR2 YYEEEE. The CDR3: CASSSRRVGGEKLFF. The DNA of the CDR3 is TGTGCCAGCAGCTCGCGTAGAGTTGGGGGTGAAAAACTGTTTTTT.

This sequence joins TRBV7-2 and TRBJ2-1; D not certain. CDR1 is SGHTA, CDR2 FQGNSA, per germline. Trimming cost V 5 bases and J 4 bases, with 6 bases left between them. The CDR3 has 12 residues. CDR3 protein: CASSLIYNEQFF. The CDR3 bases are TGTGCCAGCAGCCTAATTTACAATGAGCAGTTCTTC.

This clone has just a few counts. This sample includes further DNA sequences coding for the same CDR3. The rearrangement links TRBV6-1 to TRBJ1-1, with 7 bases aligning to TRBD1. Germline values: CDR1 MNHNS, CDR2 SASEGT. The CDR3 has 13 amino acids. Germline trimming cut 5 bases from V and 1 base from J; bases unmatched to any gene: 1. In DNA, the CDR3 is TGTGCCAGCAGTAGACAGGGGAACACTGAAGCTTTCTTT. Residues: CASSRQGNTEAFF.

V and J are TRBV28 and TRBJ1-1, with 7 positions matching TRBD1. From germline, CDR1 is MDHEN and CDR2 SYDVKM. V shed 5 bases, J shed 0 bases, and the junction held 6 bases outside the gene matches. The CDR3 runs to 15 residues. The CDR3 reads CASSPRQGVNTEAFF. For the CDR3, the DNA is TGTGCCAGCAGTCCGAGACAGGGCGTGAACACTGAAGCTTTCTTT.